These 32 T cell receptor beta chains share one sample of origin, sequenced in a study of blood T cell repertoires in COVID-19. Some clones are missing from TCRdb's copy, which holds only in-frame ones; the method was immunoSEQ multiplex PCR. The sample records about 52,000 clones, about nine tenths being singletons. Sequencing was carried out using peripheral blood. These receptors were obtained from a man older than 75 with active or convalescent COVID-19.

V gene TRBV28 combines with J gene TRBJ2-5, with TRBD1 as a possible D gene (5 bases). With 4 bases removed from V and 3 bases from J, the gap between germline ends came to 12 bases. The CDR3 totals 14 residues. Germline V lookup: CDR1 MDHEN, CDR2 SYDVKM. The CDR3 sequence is CASSWAGREETQYF. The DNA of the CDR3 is TGTGCCAGCAGTTGGGCTGGCAGGGAAGAGACCCAGTACTTC.

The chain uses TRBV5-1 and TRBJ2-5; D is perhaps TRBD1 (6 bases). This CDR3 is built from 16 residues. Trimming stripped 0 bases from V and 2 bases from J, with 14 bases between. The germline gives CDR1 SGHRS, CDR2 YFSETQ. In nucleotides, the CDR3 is TGCGCCAGCAGCTTGGGGGCAGGGGCGGTGCAAGAGACCCAGTACTTC. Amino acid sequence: CASSLGAGAVQETQYF.

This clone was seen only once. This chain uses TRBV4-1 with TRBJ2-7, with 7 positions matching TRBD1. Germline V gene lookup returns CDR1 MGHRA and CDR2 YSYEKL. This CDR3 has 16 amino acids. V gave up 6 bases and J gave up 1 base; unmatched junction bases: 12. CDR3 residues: CASSPIRGPSSYEQYF. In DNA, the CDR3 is TGCGCCAGCAGTCCAATTAGGGGGCCATCGTCCTACGAGCAGTACTTC.

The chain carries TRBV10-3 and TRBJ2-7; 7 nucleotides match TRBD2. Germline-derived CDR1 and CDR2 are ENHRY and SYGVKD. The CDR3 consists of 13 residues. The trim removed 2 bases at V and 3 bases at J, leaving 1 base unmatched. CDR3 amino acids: CAISEGLGYEQYF. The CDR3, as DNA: TGTGCCATCAGTGAGGGACTAGGCTACGAGCAGTACTTC.

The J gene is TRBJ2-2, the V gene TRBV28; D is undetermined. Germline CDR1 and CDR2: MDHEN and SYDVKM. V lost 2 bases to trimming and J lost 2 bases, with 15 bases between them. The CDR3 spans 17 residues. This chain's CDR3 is CASSLNVQAINTGELFF. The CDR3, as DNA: TGTGCCAGCAGTTTAAACGTCCAAGCGATAAACACCGGGGAGCTGTTTTTT.

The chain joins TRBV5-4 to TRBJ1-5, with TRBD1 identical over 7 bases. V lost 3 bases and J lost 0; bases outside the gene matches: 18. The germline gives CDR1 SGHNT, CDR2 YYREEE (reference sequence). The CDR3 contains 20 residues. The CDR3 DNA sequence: TGTGCCAGCAGCTCAGTCGAGACCAGGGGGTTCGTAAGTAGCAATCAGCCCCAGCATTTT. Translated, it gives CASSSVETRGFVSSNQPQHF.

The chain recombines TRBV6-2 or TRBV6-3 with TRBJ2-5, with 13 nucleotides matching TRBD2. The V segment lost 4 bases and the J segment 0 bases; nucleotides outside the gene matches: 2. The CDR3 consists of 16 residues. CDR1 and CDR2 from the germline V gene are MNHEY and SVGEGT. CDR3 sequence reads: CASSSGLAGNQETQYF. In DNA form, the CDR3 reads TGTGCCAGCAGTTCGGGACTAGCGGGAAACCAAGAGACCCAGTACTTC.

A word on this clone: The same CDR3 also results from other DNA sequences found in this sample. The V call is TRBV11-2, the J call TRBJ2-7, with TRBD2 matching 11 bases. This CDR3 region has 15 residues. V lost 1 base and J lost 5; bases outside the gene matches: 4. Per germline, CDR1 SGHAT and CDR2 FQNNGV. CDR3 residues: CASSLGLAGIDEQYF. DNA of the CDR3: TGTGCCAGCAGCTTAGGACTAGCGGGAATTGACGAGCAGTACTTC.

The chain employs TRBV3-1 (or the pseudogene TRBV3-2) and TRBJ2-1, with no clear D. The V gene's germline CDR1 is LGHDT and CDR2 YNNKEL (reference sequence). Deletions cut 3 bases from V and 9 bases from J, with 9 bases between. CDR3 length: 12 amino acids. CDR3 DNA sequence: TGTGCCAGCAGCCAGGTATCGGGTGAGCAGTTCTTC. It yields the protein CASSQVSGEQFF.

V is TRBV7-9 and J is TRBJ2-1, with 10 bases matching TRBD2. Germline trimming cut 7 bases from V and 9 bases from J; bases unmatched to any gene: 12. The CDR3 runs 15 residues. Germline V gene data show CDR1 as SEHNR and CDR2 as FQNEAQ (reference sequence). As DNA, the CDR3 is TGTGCCAGCATGTTGACTAGCGGGTTTCCGTCTGAGCAGTTCTTC. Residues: CASMLTSGFPSEQFF. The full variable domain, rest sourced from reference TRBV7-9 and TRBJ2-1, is DTGVSQNPRHKITKRGQNVTFRCDPISEHNRLYWYRQTLGQGPEFLTYFQNEAQLEKSRLLSDRFSAERPKGSFSTLEIQRTEQGDSAMYLCASMLTSGFPSEQFFGPGTRLTVL.

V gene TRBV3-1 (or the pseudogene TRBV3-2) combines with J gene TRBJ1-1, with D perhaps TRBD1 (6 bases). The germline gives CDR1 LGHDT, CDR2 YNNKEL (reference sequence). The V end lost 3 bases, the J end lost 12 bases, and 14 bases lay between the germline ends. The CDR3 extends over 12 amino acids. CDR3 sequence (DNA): TGTGCCAGCAGCCAGGGAGACAGGCGGACTTTCTTT. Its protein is CASSQGDRRTFF.

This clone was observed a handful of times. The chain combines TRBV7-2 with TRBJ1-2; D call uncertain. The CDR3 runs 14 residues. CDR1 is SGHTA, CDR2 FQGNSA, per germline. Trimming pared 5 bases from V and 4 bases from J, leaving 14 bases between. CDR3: CASSLPRSVYGYTF. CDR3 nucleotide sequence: TGTGCCAGCAGCCTCCCACGGTCCGTCTATGGCTACACCTTC.

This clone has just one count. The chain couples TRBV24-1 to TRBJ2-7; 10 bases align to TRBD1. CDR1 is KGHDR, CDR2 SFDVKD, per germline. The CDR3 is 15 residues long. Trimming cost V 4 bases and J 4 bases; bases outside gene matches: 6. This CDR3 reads CATSDSGTGEYEQYF. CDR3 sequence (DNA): TGTGCCACCAGTGACTCCGGGACAGGGGAATACGAGCAGTACTTC.

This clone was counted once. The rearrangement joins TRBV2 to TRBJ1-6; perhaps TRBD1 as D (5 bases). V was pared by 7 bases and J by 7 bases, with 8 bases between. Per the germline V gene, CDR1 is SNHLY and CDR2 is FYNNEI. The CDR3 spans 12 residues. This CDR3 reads CASNRGNSPLHF. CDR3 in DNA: TGTGCCAGCAATCGGGGGAATTCACCCCTCCACTTT. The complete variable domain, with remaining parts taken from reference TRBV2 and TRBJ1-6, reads EPEVTQTPSHQVTQMGQEVILRCVPISNHLYFYWYRQILGQKVEFLVSFYNNEISEKSEIFDDQFSVERPDGSNFTLKIRSTKLEDSAMYFCASNRGNSPLHFGNGTRLTVT.

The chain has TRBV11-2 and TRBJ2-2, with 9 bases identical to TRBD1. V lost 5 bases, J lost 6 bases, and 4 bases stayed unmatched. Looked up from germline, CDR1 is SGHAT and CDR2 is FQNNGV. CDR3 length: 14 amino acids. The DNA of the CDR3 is TGTGCCAGCAGCCTCACAGGGGGCCCCGGGGAGCTGTTTTTT. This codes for CASSLTGGPGELFF.

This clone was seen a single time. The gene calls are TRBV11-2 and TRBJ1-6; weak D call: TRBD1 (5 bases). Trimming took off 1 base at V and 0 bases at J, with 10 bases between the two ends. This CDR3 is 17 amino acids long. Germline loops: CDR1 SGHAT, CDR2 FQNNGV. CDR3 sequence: CASSLVTASSYNSPLHF. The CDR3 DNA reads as TGTGCCAGCAGCTTAGTGACAGCGAGCTCCTATAATTCACCCCTCCACTTT.

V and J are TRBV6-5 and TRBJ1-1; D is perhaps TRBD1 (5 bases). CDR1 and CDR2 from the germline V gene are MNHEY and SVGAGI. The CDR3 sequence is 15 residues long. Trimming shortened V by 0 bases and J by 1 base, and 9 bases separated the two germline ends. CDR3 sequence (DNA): TGTGCCAGCAGTTACTCCCGAGACAGGAACACTGAAGCTTTCTTT. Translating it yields CASSYSRDRNTEAFF.

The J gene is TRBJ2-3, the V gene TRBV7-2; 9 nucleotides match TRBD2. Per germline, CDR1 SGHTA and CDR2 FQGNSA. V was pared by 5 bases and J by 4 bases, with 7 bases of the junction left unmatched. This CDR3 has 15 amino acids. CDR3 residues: CASSRSGGRADTQYF. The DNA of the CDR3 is TGTGCCAGCAGCCGCAGCGGGGGGAGGGCAGATACGCAGTATTTT. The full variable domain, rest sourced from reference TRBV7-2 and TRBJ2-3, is GAGVSQSPSNKVTEKGKDVELRCDPISGHTALYWYRQSLGQGLEFLIYFQGNSAPDKSGLPSDRFSAERTGGSVSTLTIQRTQQEDSAVYLCASSRSGGRADTQYFGPGTRLTVL.

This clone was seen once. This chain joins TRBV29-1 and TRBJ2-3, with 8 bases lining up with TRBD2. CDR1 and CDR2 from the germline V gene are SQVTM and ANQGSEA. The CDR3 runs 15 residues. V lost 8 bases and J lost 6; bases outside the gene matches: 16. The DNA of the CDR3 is TGCAGCTCGGTCCTGGCGGGGGGCCCCCCCGATACGCAGTATTTT. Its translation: CSSVLAGGPPDTQYF.

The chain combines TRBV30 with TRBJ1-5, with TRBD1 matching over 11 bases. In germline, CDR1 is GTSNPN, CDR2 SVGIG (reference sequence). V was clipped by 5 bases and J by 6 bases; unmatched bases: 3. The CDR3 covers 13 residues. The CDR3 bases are TGTGCCTGGTCAGGACAGGGGGCTCAGCCCCAGCATTTT. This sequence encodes CAWSGQGAQPQHF.

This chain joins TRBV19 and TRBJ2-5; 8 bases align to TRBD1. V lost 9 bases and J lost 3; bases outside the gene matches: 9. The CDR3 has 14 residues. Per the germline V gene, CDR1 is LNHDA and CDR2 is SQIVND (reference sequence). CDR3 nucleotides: TGTGCCAGCAAGGGACAGGCGACGAAAGAGACCCAGTACTTC. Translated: CASKGQATKETQYF.

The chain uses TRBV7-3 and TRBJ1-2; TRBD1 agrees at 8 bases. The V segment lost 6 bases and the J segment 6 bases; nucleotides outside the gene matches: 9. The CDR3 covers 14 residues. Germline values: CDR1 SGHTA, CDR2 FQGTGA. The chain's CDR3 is CASSALDRVDGYTF. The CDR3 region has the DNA TGTGCCAGCAGTGCTCTGGACAGGGTAGATGGCTACACCTTC.

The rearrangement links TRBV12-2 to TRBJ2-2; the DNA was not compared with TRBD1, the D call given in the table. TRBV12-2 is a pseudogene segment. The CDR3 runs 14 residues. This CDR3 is CASRLGPMSGELFF. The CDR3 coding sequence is TGTGCAAGTCGCTTGGGCCCTATGTCCGGGGAGCTGTTTTTT.

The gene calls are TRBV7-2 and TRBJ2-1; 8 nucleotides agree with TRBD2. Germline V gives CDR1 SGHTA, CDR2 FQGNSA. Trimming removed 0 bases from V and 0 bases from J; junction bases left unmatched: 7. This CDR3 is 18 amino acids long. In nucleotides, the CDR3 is TGTGCCAGCAGCTTAGCGCATTTAGCGGGGTCCTCCTACAATGAGCAGTTCTTC. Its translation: CASSLAHLAGSSYNEQFF. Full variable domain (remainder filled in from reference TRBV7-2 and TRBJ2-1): GAGVSQSPSNKVTEKGKDVELRCDPISGHTALYWYRQSLGQGLEFLIYFQGNSAPDKSGLPSDRFSAERTGGSVSTLTIQRTQQEDSAVYLCASSLAHLAGSSYNEQFFGPGTRLTVL.

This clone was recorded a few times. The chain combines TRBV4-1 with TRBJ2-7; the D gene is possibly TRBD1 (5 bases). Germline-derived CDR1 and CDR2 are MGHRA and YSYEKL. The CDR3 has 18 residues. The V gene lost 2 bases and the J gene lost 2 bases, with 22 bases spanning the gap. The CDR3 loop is CASSQQKGQWQDTYEQYF. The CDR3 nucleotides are TGCGCCAGCAGCCAACAAAAGGGGCAATGGCAGGACACCTACGAGCAGTACTTC.

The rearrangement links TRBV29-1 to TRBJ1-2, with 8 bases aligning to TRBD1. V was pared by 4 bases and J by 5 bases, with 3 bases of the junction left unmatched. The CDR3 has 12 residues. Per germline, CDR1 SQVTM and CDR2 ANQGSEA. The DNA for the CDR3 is TGCAGCGTTGCGAGGACAGGGTATGGCTACACCTTC. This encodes CSVARTGYGYTF. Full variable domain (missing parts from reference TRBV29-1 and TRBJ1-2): SAVISQKPSRDICQRGTSLTIQCQVDSQVTMMFWYRQQPGQSLTLIATANQGSEATYESGFVIDKFPISRPNLTFSTLTVSNMSPEDSSIYLCSVARTGYGYTFGSGTRLTVV.

The CDR3 region has the DNA TGTGCCAGTAGTAAGCGGGGGGGCTGGACCCAAGAGACCCAGTACTTC. It specifies CASSKRGGWTQETQYF. This chain joins TRBV19 and TRBJ2-5; the match to TRBD2 covers 10 bases. Germline V lookup: CDR1 LNHDA, CDR2 SQIVND (reference sequence). The CDR3 spans 16 residues. V lost 4 bases to trimming and J lost 1 base; unmatched junction nucleotides: 6.

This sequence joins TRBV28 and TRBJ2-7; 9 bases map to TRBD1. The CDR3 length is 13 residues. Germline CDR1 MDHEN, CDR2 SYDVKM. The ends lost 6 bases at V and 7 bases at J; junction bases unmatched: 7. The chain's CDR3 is CASRRTGDREQYF. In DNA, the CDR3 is TGTGCCAGCAGACGGACAGGGGATAGGGAGCAGTACTTC. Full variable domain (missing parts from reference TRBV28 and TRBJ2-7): DVKVTQSSRYLVKRTGEKVFLECVQDMDHENMFWYRQDPGLGLRLIYFSYDVKMKEKGDIPEGYSVSREKKERFSLILESASTNQTSMYLCASRRTGDREQYFGPGTRLTVT.

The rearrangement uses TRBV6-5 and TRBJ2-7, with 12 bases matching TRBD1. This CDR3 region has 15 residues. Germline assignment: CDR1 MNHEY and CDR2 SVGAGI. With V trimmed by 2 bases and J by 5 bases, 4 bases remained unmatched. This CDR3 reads CASSYGTGGFNEQYF. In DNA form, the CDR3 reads TGTGCCAGCAGTTACGGGACAGGGGGCTTCAACGAGCAGTACTTC.

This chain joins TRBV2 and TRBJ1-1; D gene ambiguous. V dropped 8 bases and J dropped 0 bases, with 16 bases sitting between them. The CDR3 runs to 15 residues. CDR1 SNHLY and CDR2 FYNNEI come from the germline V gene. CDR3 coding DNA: TGTGCCAGCGTGATAGAGGGCAGCCTGAACACTGAAGCTTTCTTT. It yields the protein CASVIEGSLNTEAFF.

CDR3 sequence (DNA): TGTGCCAGCAGTTACCCTACTGGACAGCATAATTCACCCCTCCACTTT. Its translation: CASSYPTGQHNSPLHF. This rearrangement joins TRBV6-2 or TRBV6-3 to TRBJ1-6, with a weak D call TRBD1 (6 bases). Germline values: CDR1 MNHEY, CDR2 SVGEGT. The V end was cut by 2 bases, the J end by 5 bases, with 13 bases between. The CDR3 is 16 residues long.

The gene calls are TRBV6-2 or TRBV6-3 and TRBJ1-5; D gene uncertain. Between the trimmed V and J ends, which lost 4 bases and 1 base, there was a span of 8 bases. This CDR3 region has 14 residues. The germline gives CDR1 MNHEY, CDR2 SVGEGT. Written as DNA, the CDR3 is TGTGCCAGCAGTTTGGGCGAGAGCAATCAGCCCCAGCATTTT. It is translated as CASSLGESNQPQHF.